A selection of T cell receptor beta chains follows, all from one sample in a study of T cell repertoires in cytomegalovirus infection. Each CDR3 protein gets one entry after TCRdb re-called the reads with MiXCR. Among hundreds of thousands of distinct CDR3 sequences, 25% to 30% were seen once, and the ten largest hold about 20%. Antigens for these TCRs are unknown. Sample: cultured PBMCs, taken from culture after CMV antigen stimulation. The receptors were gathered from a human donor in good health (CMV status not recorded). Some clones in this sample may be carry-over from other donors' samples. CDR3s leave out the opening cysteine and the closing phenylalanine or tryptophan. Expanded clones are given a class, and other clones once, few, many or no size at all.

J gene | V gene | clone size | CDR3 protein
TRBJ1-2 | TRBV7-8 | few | ASSQSRVILNYGYT
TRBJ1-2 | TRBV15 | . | ATSGGRGYT
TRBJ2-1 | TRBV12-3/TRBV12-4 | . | ASSFGREVSYNEQF
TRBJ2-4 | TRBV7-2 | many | ASSLAPALNIQY
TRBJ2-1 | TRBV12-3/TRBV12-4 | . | ASSLAPQGGEQF
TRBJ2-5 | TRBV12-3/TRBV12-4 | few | ASADWGEQETQY
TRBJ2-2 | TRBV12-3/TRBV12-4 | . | ASSLSRGNTGELF
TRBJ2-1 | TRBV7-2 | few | ASSYAGRYNEQF
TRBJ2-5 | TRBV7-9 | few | ASSLVVETQY
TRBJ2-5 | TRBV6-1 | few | ASSGAGGREETQY
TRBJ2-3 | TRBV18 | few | ASSPPVGLAGGPDTQY
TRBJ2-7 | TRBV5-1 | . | ASSLQGDAYEQY
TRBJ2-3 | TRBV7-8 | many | ASSLLLVRGGGDTQY
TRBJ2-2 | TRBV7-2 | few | ASSFVKFSTGELF
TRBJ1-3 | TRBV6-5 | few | ASRALGASGNTIY
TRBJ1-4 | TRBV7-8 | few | ASSYGRGFGNEKLF
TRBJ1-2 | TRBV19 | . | ASSAGTGGVYGYT
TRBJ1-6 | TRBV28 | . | ASRTGTGNSPLH
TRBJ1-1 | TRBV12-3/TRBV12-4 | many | ASSPPIKRGTEAF
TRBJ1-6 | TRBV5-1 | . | ASSSGDGHKNSPLH
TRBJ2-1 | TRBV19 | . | ASQSSGSSYNEQF
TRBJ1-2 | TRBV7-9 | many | ASSRPTQYYGYT
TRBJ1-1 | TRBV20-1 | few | SARVISLGQGAVNTEAF
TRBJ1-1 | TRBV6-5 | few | ASSYEDGNTEAF
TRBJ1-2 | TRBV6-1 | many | ASSPGQWMANYGYT
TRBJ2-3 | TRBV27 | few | ASSGAGRQY
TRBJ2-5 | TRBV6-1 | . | ASSESGDQETQY
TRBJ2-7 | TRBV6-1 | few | ASRSSGASREQY
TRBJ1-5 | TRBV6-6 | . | ASSYRDRDQPQH
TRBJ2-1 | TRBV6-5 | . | ASSYTSPALTSGSYNEQF
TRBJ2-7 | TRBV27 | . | ASSLLWGAKPYEQY
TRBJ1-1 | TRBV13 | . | ASSLQGINTEAF
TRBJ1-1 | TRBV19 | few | ASSIGGEETEAF
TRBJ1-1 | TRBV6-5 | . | ASSNSGHTNTEAF
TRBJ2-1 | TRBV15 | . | ATSIRQGQGYNEQF
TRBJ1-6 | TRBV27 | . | ASSLAEGHNSPLH
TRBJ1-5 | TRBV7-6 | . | ASSFTEGANQPQH
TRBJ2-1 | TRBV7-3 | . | ASSPGLAIDEQF
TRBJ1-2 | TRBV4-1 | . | ASSQVNYGYT
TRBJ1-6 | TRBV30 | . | AWSPPGQGISPLH
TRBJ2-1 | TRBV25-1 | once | ASTRLDEQF
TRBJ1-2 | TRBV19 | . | ASSIGRGYGYT
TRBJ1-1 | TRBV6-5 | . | ASSPGGGVTEAF
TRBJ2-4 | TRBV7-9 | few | ASSDRGTAKNIQY
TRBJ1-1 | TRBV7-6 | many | ASSLEGQGRGTEAF
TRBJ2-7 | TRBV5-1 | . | ASSLGTSGTYEQY
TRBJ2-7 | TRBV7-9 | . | ASSSTTGDPSYEQY
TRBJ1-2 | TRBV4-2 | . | ASSQGPGQQNYGYT
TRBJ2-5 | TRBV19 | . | ASSSSGVQTQY
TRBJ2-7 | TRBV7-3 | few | ASSPLGLAGDEQY